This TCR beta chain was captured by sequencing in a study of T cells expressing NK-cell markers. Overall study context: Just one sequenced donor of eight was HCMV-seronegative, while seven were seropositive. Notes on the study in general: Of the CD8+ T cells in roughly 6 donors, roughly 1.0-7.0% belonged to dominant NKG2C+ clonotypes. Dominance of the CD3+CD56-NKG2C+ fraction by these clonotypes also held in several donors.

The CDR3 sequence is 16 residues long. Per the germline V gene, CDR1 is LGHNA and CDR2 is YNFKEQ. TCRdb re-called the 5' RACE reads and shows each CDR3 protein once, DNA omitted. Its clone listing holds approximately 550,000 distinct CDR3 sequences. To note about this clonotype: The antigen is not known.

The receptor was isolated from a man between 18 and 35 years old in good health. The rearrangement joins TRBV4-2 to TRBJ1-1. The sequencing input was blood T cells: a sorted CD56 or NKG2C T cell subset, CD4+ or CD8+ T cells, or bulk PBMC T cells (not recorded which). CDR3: CASSQGLKVKNTEAFF.